The 21 T cell receptor beta chains listed next were all sequenced from one sample in a study of blood T cell repertoires in COVID-19. Libraries were prepared by immunoSEQ multiplex PCR; TCRdb keeps only in-frame clonotypes and omits some of them. The sample lists 200,000 to 250,000 clones, around 88% seen once, with 1.5% in the top ten. The source material was peripheral blood. The receptor set was obtained from a man aged 18 to 29 with active or convalescent COVID-19.

This chain connects TRBV27 to TRBJ1-2; 7 nucleotides match TRBD1. J lost 2 bases, V lost 6 bases, and 9 bases had no gene match. The CDR3 loop spans 15 amino acids. In germline, CDR1 is MNHEY, CDR2 SMNVEV (reference sequence). CDR3 bases: TGTGCCAGCAGCTATGACAGGGTTGCGAACTATGGCTACACCTTC. It is translated as CASSYDRVANYGYTF.

CDR3 nucleotides: TGTGCCAGCCGAGGGAAGGGGAGGTACTATGGCTACACCTTC. Its translation: CASRGKGRYYGYTF. The chain combines TRBV28 with TRBJ1-2, with D perhaps TRBD1 (5 bases). This CDR3 is built from 14 residues. Between the trimmed V and J ends, which lost 8 bases and 3 bases, there was a span of 16 bases. The germline gives CDR1 MDHEN, CDR2 SYDVKM.

The gene calls are TRBV27 and TRBJ2-1; 13 bases are shared with TRBD2. Germline values: CDR1 MNHEY, CDR2 SMNVEV (reference sequence). With 6 bases clipped from V and 5 bases from J, the junction kept 7 bases outside the gene matches. The CDR3 spans 16 residues. The CDR3 region has the DNA TGTGCCAGCAGCCCGGGGACTAGCGGGGTAAACAATGAGCAGTTCTTC. It codes for CASSPGTSGVNNEQFF.

The chain joins TRBV28 to TRBJ1-5; D gene uncertain. The CDR3 consists of 15 residues. Per the germline V gene, CDR1 is MDHEN and CDR2 is SYDVKM. Trimming removed 3 bases at V and 1 base at J, with 10 bases between. This CDR3 reads CASSFPGSSNQPQHF. For the CDR3, the DNA is TGTGCCAGCAGTTTTCCGGGATCAAGCAATCAGCCCCAGCATTTT.

This clone was recorded a few times. The CDR3 DNA is TGTGCCAGCTCAAGGGGACAGAACTATGGCTACACCTTC. It translates to CASSRGQNYGYTF. The chain carries TRBV18 and TRBJ1-2, with 7 nucleotides matching TRBD1. J gave up 2 bases and V 5 bases, and 2 bases lay outside the gene matches. Germline-derived CDR1 and CDR2 are KGHSH and LQKENI. This CDR3 is built from 13 residues.

The CDR3 protein is CASSSGQGAREGQPQHF. In DNA form, the CDR3 reads TGTGCCAGCAGCTCGGGACAGGGGGCTAGAGAAGGTCAGCCCCAGCATTTT. The gene calls are TRBV7-2 and TRBJ1-5, with 12 bases lining up with TRBD1. V trimming: 4 bases; J trimming: 6 bases; junction bases outside the gene matches: 10. The V gene's germline CDR1 is SGHTA and CDR2 FQGNSA. The CDR3 loop spans 17 amino acids.

V gene TRBV4-3 combines with J gene TRBJ2-1, with TRBD1 matching 7 bases. CDR3 length equals 15 residues. Germline loops: CDR1 LGHNA, CDR2 YSLEER. Trimming at V came to 3 bases and at J to 7 bases, leaving 9 bases not matched to a gene. The CDR3 coding sequence is TGCGCCAGCAGCCATAGGACAGGACCTCAGAATGAGCAGTTCTTC. Translation gives CASSHRTGPQNEQFF.

The sample holds one count of this clone. This chain joins TRBV5-1 and TRBJ2-1; D call uncertain. Per germline, CDR1 SGHRS and CDR2 YFSETQ. This CDR3 spans 16 amino acids. Trimming left V 3 bases short and J 0 bases short, with 13 bases between. CDR3 amino acids: CASSSSVTSSYNEQFF. In DNA form, the CDR3 reads TGCGCCAGCAGCTCCTCAGTTACAAGCTCCTACAATGAGCAGTTCTTC. The complete variable domain, with remaining parts taken from reference TRBV5-1 and TRBJ2-1, reads KAGVTQTPRYLIKTRGQQVTLSCSPISGHRSVSWYQQTPGQGLQFLFEYFSETQRNKGNFPGRFSGRQFSNSRSEMNVSTLELGDSALYLCASSSSVTSSYNEQFFGPGTRLTVL.

This sequence joins TRBV14 and TRBJ1-1; maybe TRBD1 (5 bases). The germline CDR1 and CDR2 sequences are SGHDN and FVKESK. The CDR3 extends over 15 amino acids. Trimming removed 1 base from V and 10 bases from J, with 19 bases in between. In DNA, the CDR3 is TGTGCCAGCAGCCAAGTTTCCGGCATCGACAGAGGAGCTTTCTTT. Amino acids: CASSQVSGIDRGAFF.

The chain employs TRBV28 and TRBJ2-1, with TRBD2 matching over 10 bases. The junction had 7 bases not matched to a gene; V was cut back by 8 bases and J by 9 bases. The CDR3 is 13 amino acids. CDR1 is MDHEN and CDR2 is SYDVKM in the germline V gene. CDR3 amino acids: CASLAGGVVEQFF. The CDR3 bases are TGTGCCAGCTTAGCGGGAGGAGTGGTTGAGCAGTTCTTC.

The gene calls are TRBV29-1 and TRBJ1-2; D call uncertain. From germline, CDR1 is SQVTM and CDR2 ANQGSEA. The V end lost 3 bases, the J end lost 4 bases, and 15 bases lay between the germline ends. The CDR3 totals 14 residues. The CDR3 loop reads CSVDQNAGVYGYTF. The CDR3, as DNA: TGCAGCGTTGACCAAAACGCCGGTGTCTATGGCTACACCTTC.

This sequence joins TRBV4-3 and TRBJ2-3; 10 positions agree with TRBD2. This CDR3 has 16 residues. The V and J ends lost 2 bases and 3 bases, in that order; junction bases with no gene match: 5. Germline V gene data show CDR1 as LGHNA and CDR2 as YSLEER. CDR3 protein: CASSQRAGGPTDTQYF. The CDR3 DNA is TGCGCCAGCAGCCAACGAGCGGGAGGGCCGACAGATACGCAGTATTTT.

A single count supports this clone. This chain links TRBV6-2 or TRBV6-3 with TRBJ2-7, with a tentative D call TRBD1 (6 bases). This CDR3 is 16 amino acids long. CDR1 MNHEY and CDR2 SVGEGT come from the germline V gene. V was clipped by 2 bases and J by 0 bases, with 14 bases between them. In DNA, the CDR3 is TGTGCCAGCAGTTACCCGAGACGGACAGCCTCCTACGAGCAGTACTTC. As protein: CASSYPRRTASYEQYF.

The chain links TRBV19 to TRBJ2-5; D is perhaps TRBD2 (5 bases). Trimming took off 7 bases at V and 5 bases at J, with 14 bases between the two ends. Per germline, CDR1 LNHDA and CDR2 SQIVND (reference sequence). The CDR3 totals 13 residues. The CDR3 nucleotides read TGTGCCAGTACCAGAGGGCCCGGGGAGACCCAGTACTTC. Its protein product is CASTRGPGETQYF.

The chain has TRBV6-5 and TRBJ2-3, with a weak D call TRBD1 (5 bases). The J call may be faulty, since TRBJ1-5 better matches the DNA end. CDR1 and CDR2 (germline): MNHEY, SVGAGI. This CDR3 has 15 amino acids. For the CDR3, the DNA is TGTGCCAGCAGTTACTCCCCGGGACTAGCGGGAGGCCAGCATTTT. This gives the protein CASSYSPGLAGGQHF.

The V and J genes are TRBV19 and TRBJ2-7, with TRBD2 matching 14 bases. Germline V gene data show CDR1 as LNHDA and CDR2 as SQIVND (reference sequence). V lost 4 bases to trimming and J lost 7 bases; unmatched junction nucleotides: 6. The CDR3 sequence is 15 residues long. The CDR3 region has the DNA TGTGCCAGTAGTAGACTAGCGGGAGGGCCGGGAGAGCAGTACTTC. It specifies CASSRLAGGPGEQYF.

V usage is TRBV7-2 and J usage is TRBJ2-1; TRBD2 agrees at 11 bases. Germline loops: CDR1 SGHTA, CDR2 FQGNSA. V gave up 6 bases and J gave up 7 bases; unmatched junction bases: 20. The CDR3 has 19 residues. CDR3 sequence (DNA): TGTGCCAGCAGACAAGAGGGTGCGAGGTTAGCGGGAGGGGTAAATGAGCAGTTCTTC. Translation gives CASRQEGARLAGGVNEQFF.

This clone was counted ten times or more. The chain is built from TRBV6-4 and TRBJ2-2, with unresolved D. V shed 3 bases and J shed 4 bases, with 6 bases lying between them. Germline CDR1 and CDR2: MRHNA and SNTAGT. The CDR3 length is 13 residues. The DNA for the CDR3 is TGTGCCAGCAGTGAATCAGGCACCGGGGAGCTGTTTTTT. It is translated as CASSESGTGELFF.

The chain couples TRBV9 to TRBJ2-5; the match to TRBD1 covers 10 bases. The CDR3 length is 16 residues. Losses at the gene ends were 3 bases for V and 5 bases for J; bases not matched to a gene: 10. Germline V CDR1 and CDR2: SGDLS, YYNGEE. Written as DNA, the CDR3 is TGTGCCAGCAGCGCAGGGACAGGGGTTATCGGGGAGACCCAGTACTTC. Translated, it gives CASSAGTGVIGETQYF.

The sample holds one count of this clone. CDR3 protein: CATSGQRALSYNEQFF. For the CDR3, the DNA is TGTGCCACCAGCGGTCAGCGGGCCTTATCCTACAATGAGCAGTTCTTC. The chain uses TRBV15 and TRBJ2-1, with D perhaps TRBD2 (6 bases). Trimming took 5 bases from V and 1 from J, leaving 15 bases between them. Per germline, CDR1 LNHNV and CDR2 YYDKDF (reference sequence). The CDR3 has 16 amino acids.

The chain recombines TRBV11-2 with TRBJ2-7; D ambiguous. Deletions cut 3 bases from V and 3 bases from J, with 12 bases between. The CDR3 extends over 14 amino acids. Germline CDR1 and CDR2: SGHAT and FQNNGV. CDR3 sequence: CASSFLAPNYEQYF. The DNA of the CDR3 is TGTGCCAGCAGCTTTTTGGCCCCCAACTACGAGCAGTACTTC.